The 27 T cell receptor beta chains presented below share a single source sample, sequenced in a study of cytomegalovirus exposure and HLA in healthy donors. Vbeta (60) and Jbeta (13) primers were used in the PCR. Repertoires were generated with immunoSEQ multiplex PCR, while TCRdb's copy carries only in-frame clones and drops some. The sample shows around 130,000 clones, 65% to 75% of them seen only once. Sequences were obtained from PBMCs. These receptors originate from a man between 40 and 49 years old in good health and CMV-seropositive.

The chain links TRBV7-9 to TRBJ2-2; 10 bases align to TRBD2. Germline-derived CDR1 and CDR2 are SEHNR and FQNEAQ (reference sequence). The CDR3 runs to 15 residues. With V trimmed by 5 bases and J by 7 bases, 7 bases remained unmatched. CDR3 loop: CASSTGTSAGGELFF. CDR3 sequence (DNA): TGTGCCAGCAGCACCGGGACTAGCGCGGGCGGGGAGCTGTTTTTT.

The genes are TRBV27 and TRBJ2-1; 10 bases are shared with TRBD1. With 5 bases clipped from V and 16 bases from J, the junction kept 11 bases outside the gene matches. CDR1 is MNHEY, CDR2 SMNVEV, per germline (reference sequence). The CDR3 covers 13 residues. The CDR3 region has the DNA TGTGCCAGCAGTCTGACAGGGGGCCGTATCTACTTCTTC. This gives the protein CASSLTGGRIYFF.

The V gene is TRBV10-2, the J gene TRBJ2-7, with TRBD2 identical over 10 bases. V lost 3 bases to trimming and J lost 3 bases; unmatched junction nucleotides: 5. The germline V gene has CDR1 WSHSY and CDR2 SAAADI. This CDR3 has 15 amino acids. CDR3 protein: CASSDGAGGIYEQYF. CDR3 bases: TGCGCCAGCAGTGATGGAGCGGGAGGGATCTACGAGCAGTACTTC.

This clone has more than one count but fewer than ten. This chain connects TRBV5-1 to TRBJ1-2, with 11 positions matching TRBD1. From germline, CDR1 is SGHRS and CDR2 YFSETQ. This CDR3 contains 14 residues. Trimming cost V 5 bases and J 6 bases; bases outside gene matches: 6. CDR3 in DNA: TGCGCCAGCAGTTGGGACAGGGGGTCGAATGGCTACACCTTC. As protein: CASSWDRGSNGYTF.

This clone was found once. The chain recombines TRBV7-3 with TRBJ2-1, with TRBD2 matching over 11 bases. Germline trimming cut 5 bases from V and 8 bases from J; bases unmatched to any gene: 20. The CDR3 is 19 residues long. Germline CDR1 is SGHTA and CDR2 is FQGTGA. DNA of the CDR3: TGTGCCAGCAGCCCCCAGTTTACTAGCGGGAGCTTCTTTTCGGATGAGCAGTTCTTC. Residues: CASSPQFTSGSFFSDEQFF.

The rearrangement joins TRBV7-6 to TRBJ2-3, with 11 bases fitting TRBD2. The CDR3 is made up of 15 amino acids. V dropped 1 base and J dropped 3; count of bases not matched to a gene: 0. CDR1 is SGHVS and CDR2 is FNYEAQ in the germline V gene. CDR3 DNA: TGTGCCAGCAGCTTAGGGACTAGCGGGACAGATACGCAGTATTTT. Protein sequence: CASSLGTSGTDTQYF.

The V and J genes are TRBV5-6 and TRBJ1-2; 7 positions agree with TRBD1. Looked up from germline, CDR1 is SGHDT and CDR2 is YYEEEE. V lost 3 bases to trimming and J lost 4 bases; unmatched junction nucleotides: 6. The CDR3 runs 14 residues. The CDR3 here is CASSSQGTVYGYTF. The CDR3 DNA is TGTGCCAGCAGCTCCCAGGGGACAGTCTATGGCTACACCTTC. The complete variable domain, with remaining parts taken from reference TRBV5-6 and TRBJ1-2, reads DAGVTQSPTHLIKTRGQQVTLRCSPKSGHDTVSWYQQALGQGPQFIFQYYEEEERQRGNFPDRFSGHQFPNYSSELNVNALLLGDSALYLCASSSQGTVYGYTFGSGTRLTVV.

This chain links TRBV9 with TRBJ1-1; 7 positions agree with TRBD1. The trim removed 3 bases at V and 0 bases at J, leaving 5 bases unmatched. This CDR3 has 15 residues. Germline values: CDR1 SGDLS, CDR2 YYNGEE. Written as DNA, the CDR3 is TGTGCCAGCAGCGCGAGACAGGGAATGAACACTGAAGCTTTCTTT. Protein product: CASSARQGMNTEAFF.

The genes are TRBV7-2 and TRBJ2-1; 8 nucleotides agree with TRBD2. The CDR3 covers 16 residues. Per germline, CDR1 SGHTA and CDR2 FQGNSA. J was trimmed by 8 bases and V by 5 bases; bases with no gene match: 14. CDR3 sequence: CASSPPGRARVHEQFF. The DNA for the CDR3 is TGTGCCAGCAGCCCGCCCGGGAGGGCCAGGGTCCATGAGCAGTTCTTC.

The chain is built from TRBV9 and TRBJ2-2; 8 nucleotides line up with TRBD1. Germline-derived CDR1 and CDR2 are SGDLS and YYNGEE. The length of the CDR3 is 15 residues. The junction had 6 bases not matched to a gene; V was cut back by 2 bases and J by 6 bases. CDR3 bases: TGTGCCAGCAGCGTCAGGGGGCAGGGGGCCGGGGAGCTGTTTTTT. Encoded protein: CASSVRGQGAGELFF.

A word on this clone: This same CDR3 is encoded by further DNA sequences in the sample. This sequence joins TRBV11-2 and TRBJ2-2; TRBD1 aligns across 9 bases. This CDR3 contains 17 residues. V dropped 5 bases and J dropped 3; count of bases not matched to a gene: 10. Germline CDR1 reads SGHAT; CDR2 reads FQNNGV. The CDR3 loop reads CASSRKRTGVDTGELFF. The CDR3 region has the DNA TGTGCCAGCAGCCGTAAGCGGACAGGGGTTGACACCGGGGAGCTGTTTTTT. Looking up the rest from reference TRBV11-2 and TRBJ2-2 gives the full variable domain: EAGVAQSPRYKIIEKRQSVAFWCNPISGHATLYWYQQILGQGPKLLIQFQNNGVVDDSQLPKDRFSAERLKGVDSTLKIQPAKLEDSAVYLCASSRKRTGVDTGELFFGEGSRLTVL.

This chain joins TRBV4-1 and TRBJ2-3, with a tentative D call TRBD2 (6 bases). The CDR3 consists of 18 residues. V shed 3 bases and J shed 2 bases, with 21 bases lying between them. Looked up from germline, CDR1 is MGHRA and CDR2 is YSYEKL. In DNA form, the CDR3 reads TGCGCCAGCAGCCATCCCTTCGGGGGAGCGTCCTTCACAGATACGCAGTATTTT. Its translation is CASSHPFGGASFTDTQYF.

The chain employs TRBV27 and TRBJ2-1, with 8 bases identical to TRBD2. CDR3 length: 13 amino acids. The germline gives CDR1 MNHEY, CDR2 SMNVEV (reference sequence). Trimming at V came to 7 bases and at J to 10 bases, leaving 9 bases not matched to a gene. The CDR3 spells CASTLLAAGEQFF. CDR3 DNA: TGTGCCAGCACCCTACTAGCGGCAGGCGAGCAGTTCTTC.

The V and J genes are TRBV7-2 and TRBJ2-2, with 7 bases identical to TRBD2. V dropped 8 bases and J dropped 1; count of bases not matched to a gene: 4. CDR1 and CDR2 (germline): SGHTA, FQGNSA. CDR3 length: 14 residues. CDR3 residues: CASPSGRNTGELFF. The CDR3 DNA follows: TGTGCCAGCCCTAGCGGCCGGAACACCGGGGAGCTGTTTTTT. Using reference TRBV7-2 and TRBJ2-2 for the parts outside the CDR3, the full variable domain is GAGVSQSPSNKVTEKGKDVELRCDPISGHTALYWYRQSLGQGLEFLIYFQGNSAPDKSGLPSDRFSAERTGGSVSTLTIQRTQQEDSAVYLCASPSGRNTGELFFGEGSRLTVL.

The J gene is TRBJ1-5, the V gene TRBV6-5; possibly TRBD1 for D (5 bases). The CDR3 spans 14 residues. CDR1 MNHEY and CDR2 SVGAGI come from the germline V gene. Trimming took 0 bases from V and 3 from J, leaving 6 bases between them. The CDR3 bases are TGTGCCAGCAGTTACTCAGGGGACAATCAGCCCCAGCATTTT. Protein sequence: CASSYSGDNQPQHF.

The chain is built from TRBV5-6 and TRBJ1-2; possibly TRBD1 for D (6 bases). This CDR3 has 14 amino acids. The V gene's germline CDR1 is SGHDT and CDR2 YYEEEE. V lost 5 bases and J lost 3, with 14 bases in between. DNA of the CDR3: TGTGCCAGCAGACGTCAGGGGAGGGACTATGGCTACACCTTC. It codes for CASRRQGRDYGYTF.

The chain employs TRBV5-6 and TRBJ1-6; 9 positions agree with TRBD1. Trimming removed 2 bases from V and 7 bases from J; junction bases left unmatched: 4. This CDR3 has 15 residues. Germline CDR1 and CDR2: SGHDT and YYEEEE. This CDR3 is CASSFGTGRNSPLHF. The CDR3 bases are TGTGCCAGCAGCTTCGGGACAGGGCGGAATTCACCCCTCCACTTT.

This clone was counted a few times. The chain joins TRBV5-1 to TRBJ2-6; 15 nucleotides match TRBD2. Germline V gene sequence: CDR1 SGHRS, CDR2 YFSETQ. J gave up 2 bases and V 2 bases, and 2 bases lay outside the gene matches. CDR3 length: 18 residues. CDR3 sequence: CASSFGLAGGPGANVLTF. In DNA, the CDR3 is TGCGCCAGCAGCTTTGGACTAGCGGGAGGGCCTGGGGCCAACGTCCTGACTTTC. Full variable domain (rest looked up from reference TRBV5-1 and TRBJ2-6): KAGVTQTPRYLIKTRGQQVTLSCSPISGHRSVSWYQQTPGQGLQFLFEYFSETQRNKGNFPGRFSGRQFSNSRSEMNVSTLELGDSALYLCASSFGLAGGPGANVLTFGAGSRLTVL.

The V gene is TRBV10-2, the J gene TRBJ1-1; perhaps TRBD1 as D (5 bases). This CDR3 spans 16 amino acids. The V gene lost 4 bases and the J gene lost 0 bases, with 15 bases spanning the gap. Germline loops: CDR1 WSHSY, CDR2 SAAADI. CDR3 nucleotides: TGCGCCAGCAGTGGTCCCGGGACTCCCGTGAACACTGAAGCTTTCTTT. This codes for CASSGPGTPVNTEAFF.

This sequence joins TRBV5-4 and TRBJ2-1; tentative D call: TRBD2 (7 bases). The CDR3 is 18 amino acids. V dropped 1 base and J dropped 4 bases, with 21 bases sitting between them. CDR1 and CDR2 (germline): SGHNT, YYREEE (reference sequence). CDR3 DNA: TGTGCCAGCAGCTTGCCCCCTCTTCGGGGGGCAGGATACAATGAGCAGTTCTTC. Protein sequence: CASSLPPLRGAGYNEQFF. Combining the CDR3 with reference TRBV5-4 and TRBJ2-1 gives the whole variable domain ETGVTQSPTHLIKTRGQQVTLRCSSQSGHNTVSWYQQALGQGPQFIFQYYREEENGRGNFPPRFSGLQFPNYSSELNVNALELDDSALYLCASSLPPLRGAGYNEQFFGPGTRLTVL.

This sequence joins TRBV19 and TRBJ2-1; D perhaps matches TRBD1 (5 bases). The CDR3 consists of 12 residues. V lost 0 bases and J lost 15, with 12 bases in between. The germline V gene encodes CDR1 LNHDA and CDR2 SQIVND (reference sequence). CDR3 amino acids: CASSIEGDLAFF. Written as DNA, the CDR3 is TGTGCCAGTAGTATAGAAGGGGATTTGGCGTTCTTC.

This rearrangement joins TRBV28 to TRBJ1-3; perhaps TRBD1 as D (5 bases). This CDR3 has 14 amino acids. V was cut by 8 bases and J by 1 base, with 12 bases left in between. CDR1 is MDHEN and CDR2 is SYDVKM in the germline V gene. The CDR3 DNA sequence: TGTGCCAGCGCCCCCGGGGGGTCTGGAAACACCATATATTTT. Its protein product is CASAPGGSGNTIYF.

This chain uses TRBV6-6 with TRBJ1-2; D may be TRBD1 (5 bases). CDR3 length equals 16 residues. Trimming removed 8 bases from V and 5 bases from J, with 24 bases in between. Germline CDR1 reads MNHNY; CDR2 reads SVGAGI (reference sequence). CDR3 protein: CASFGYLDTGSYGYTF. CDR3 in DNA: TGTGCCAGCTTTGGATACCTCGACACAGGCTCGTATGGCTACACCTTC.

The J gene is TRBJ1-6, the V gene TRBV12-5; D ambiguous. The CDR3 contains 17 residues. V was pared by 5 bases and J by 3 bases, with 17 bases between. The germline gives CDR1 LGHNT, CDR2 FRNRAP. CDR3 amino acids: CASGPPPRNGYNSPLHF. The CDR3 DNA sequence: TGTGCTAGTGGTCCTCCCCCTAGAAACGGCTATAATTCACCCCTCCACTTT.

The CDR3 coding sequence is TGTGCCAGCAGTACAGGGTCCAACGAGCAGTACTTC. The encoded protein is CASSTGSNEQYF. The V and J genes are TRBV2 and TRBJ2-7, with a tentative D call TRBD1 (6 bases). CDR1 and CDR2 (germline): SNHLY, FYNNEI. The CDR3 runs to 12 residues. V was cut by 5 bases and J by 5 bases, with 10 bases left in between.

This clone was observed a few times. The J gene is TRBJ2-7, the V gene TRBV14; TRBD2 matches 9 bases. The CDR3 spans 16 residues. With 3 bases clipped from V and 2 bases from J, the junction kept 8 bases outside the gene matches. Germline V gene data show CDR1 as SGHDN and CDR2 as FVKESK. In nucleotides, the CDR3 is TGTGCCAGCAGCCAGCCGACTAGCGGCCTAACCTACGAGCAGTACTTC. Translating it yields CASSQPTSGLTYEQYF.

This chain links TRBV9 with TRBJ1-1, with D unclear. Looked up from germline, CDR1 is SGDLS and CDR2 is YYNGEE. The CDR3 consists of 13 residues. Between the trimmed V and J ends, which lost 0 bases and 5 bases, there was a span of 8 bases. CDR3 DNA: TGTGCCAGCAGCGTAGCTGGGAGGACTGAAGCTTTCTTT. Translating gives CASSVAGRTEAFF.